The present entry profiles one T cell receptor (beta chain) with its context. Its specificity is unknown. The CDR3 runs 15 residues. The data were obtained in a study of OX40 agonist ivuxolimab in advanced cancers. Study-level findings and limits: The average count of expanded clones was higher among CD8+ T cells than among CD4+.

TCRdb's copy holds only in-frame clones and misses some; the assay was immunoSEQ multiplex PCR. The sample holds about 97,000 clones, around 85% seen once. This clonotype was obtained from an adult with an advanced solid tumor such as melanoma, head and neck, liver or kidney cancer. V and J are TRBV21-1 and TRBJ2-2; no DNA check was done on the table's D call, TRBD1. TRBV21-1 is a listed pseudogene. Specimen: CD4+ or CD8+ T cells sorted from blood, collected in a trial of the OX40 agonist ivuxolimab. The CDR3 sequence: CASSGRDRGTGELFF. The CDR3 nucleotides are TGTGCCAGCAGCGGCCGGGACAGGGGAACCGGGGAGCTGTTTTTT.